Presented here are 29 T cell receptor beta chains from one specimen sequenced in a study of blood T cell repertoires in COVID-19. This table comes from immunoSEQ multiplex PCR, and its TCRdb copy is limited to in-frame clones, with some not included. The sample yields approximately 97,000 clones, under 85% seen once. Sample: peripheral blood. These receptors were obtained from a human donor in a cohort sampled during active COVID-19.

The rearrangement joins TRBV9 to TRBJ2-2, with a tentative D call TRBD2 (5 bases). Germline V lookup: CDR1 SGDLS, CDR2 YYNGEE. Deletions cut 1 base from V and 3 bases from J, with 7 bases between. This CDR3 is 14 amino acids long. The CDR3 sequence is CASSVRTHTGELFF. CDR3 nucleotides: TGTGCCAGCAGCGTAAGGACTCACACCGGGGAGCTGTTTTTT.

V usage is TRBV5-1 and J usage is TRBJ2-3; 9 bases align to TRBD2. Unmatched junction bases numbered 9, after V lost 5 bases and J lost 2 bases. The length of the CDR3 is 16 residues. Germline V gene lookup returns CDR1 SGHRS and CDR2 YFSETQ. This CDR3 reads CASRPSGTYNTDTQYF. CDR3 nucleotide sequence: TGCGCCAGCAGGCCTAGCGGGACCTACAACACAGATACGCAGTATTTT.

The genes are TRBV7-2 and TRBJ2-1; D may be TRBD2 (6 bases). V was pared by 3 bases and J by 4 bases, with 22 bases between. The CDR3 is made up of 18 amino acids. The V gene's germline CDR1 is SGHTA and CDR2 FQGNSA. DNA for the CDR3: TGTGCCAGCAGCTTTAACCCAATACTAGCATCCTTTTACAATGAGCAGTTCTTC. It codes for CASSFNPILASFYNEQFF.

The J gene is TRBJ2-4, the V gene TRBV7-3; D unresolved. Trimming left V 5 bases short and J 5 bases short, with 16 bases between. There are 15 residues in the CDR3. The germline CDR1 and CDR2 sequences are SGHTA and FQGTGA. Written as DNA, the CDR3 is TGTGCCAGCAGCCCCAGGTCTGGAATCCAAAACATTCAGTACTTC. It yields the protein CASSPRSGIQNIQYF.

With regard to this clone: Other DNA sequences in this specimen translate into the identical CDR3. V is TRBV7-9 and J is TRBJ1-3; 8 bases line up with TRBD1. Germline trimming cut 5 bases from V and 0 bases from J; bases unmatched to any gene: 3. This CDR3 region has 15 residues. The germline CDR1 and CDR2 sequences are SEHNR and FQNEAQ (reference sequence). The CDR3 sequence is CASSPQGASGNTIYF. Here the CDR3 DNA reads TGTGCCAGCAGCCCGCAGGGGGCCTCTGGAAACACCATATATTTT. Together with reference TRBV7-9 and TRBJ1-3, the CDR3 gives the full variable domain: DTGVSQNPRHKITKRGQNVTFRCDPISEHNRLYWYRQTLGQGPEFLTYFQNEAQLEKSRLLSDRFSAERPKGSFSTLEIQRTEQGDSAMYLCASSPQGASGNTIYFGEGSWLTVV.

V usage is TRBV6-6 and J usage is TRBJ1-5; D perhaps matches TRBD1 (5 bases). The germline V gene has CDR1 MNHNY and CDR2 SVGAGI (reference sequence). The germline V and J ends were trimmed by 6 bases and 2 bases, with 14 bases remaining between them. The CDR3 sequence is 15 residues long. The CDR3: CASRGGEGGNQPQHF. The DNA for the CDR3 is TGTGCCAGCAGGGGGGGGGAGGGCGGCAATCAGCCCCAGCATTTT.

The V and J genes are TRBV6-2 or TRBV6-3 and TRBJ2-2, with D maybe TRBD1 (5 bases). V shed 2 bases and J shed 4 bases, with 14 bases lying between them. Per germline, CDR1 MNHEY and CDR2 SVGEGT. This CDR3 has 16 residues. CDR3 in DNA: TGTGCCAGCAGTTACCAGGGCAGGGTCGGCACCGGGGAGCTGTTTTTT. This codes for CASSYQGRVGTGELFF.

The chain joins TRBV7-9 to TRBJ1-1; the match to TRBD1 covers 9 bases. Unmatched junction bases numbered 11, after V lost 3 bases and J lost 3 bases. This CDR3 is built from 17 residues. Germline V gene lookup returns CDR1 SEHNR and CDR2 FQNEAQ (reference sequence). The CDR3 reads CASSFPSGTGFDTEAFF. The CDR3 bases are TGTGCCAGCAGCTTCCCTTCGGGGACAGGGTTCGACACTGAAGCTTTCTTT.

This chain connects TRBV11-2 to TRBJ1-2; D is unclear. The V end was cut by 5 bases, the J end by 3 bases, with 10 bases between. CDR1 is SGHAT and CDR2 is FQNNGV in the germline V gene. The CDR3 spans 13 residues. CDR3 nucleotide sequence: TGTGCCAGCAGCGACACTTGGGACTATGGCTACACCTTC. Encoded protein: CASSDTWDYGYTF.

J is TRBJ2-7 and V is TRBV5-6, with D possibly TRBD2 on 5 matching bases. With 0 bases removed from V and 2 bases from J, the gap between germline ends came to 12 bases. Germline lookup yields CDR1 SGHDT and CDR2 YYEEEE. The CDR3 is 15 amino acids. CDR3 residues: CASSLGLAPAYEQYF. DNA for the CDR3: TGTGCCAGCAGCTTGGGGCTAGCTCCCGCCTACGAGCAGTACTTC.

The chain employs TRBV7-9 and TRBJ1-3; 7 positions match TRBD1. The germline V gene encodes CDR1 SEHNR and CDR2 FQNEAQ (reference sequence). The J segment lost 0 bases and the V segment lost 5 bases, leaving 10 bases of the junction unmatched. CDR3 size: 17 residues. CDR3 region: CASSKTGTANSGNTIYF. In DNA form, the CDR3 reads TGTGCCAGCAGCAAAACCGGGACAGCCAACTCTGGAAACACCATATATTTT.

This CDR3 is CSASRNRGNTEAFF. For the CDR3, the DNA is TGCAGCGCTTCCAGAAATCGGGGGAACACTGAAGCTTTCTTT. The chain uses TRBV29-1 and TRBJ1-1; no firm D call. From germline, CDR1 is SQVTM and CDR2 ANQGSEA. This CDR3 spans 14 amino acids. V shed 7 bases and J shed 1 base, with 16 bases lying between them.

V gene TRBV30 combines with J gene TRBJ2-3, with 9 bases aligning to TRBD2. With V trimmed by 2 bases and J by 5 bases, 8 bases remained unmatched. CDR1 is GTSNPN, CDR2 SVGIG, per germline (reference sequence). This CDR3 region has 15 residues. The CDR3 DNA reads TGTGCCTGGAGTCATGGCGGGGGGGCCGGAGATACGCAGTATTTT. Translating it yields CAWSHGGGAGDTQYF.

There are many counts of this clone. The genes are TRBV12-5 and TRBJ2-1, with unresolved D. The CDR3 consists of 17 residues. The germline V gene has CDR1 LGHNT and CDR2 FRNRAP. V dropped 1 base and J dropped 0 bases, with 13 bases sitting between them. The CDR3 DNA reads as TGTGCTAGTGGTTTGGCCCCTCAACCGAGCTCCTACAATGAGCAGTTCTTC. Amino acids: CASGLAPQPSSYNEQFF.

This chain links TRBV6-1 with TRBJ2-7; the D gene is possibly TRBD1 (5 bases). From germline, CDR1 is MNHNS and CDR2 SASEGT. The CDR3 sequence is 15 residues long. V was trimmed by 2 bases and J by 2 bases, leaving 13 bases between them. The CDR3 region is CASSEIWGAAYEQYF. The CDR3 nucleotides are TGTGCCAGCAGTGAAATCTGGGGCGCAGCCTACGAGCAGTACTTC.

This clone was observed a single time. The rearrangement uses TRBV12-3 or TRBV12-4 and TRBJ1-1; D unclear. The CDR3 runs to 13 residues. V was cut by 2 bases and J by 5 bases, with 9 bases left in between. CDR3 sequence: CASSLSAQTEAFF. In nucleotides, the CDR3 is TGTGCCAGCAGTTTAAGTGCCCAGACTGAAGCTTTCTTT.

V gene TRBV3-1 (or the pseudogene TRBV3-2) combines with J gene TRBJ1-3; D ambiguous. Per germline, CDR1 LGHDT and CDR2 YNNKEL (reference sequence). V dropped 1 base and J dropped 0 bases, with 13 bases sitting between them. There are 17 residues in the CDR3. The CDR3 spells CASSQVRRFISGNTIYF. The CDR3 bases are TGTGCCAGCAGCCAAGTACGCAGGTTCATCTCTGGAAACACCATATATTTT.

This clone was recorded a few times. CDR3 coding DNA: TGCGCCAGCAGCTCCTTAGCGGCGGGGGTCTACGAGCAGTACTTC. Its translation: CASSSLAAGVYEQYF. This sequence joins TRBV5-1 and TRBJ2-7; TRBD2 agrees at 7 bases. Germline trimming cut 3 bases from V and 3 bases from J; bases unmatched to any gene: 9. The CDR3 consists of 15 residues. Germline loops: CDR1 SGHRS, CDR2 YFSETQ. Combining the CDR3 with reference TRBV5-1 and TRBJ2-7 gives the whole variable domain KAGVTQTPRYLIKTRGQQVTLSCSPISGHRSVSWYQQTPGQGLQFLFEYFSETQRNKGNFPGRFSGRQFSNSRSEMNVSTLELGDSALYLCASSSLAAGVYEQYFGPGTRLTVT.

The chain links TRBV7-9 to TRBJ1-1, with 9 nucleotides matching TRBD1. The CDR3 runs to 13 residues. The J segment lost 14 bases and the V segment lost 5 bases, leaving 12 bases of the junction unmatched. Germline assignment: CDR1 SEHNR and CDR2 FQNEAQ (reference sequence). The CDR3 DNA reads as TGTGCCAGCAGCCGGGTCGCGGGGACAGGGTACTTCTTT. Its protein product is CASSRVAGTGYFF.

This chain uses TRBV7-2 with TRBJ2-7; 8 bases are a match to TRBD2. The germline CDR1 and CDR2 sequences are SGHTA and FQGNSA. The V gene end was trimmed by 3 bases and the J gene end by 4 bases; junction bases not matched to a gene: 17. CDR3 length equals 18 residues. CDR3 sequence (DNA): TGTGCCAGCAGCTTGGGATTCCGGGGGGGCAAGGAATCTTACGAGCAGTACTTC. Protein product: CASSLGFRGGKESYEQYF.

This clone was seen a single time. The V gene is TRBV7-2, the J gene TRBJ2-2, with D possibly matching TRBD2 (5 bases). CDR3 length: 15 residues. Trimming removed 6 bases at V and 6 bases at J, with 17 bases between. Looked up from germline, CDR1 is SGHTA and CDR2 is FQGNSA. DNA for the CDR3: TGTGCCAGCAGGGACCTCGCACTAGTGCCCGGGGAGCTGTTTTTT. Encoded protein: CASRDLALVPGELFF.

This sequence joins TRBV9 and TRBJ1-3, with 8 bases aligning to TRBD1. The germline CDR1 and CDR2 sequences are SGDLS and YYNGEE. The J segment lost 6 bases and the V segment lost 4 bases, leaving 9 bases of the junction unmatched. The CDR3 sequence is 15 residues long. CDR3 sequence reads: CASSLYGTGENTIYF. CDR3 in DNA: TGTGCCAGCAGCCTATATGGGACAGGCGAAAACACCATATATTTT.

The CDR3, as DNA: TGCGCCAGCAGCCCCGATAGATCTCTCGGCTATGGCTACACCTTC. Translation: CASSPDRSLGYGYTF. V usage is TRBV5-1 and J usage is TRBJ1-2; D uncertain. The germline V gene has CDR1 SGHRS and CDR2 YFSETQ. The V and J ends lost 4 bases and 4 bases respectively, with 17 bases between them. CDR3 length equals 15 residues.

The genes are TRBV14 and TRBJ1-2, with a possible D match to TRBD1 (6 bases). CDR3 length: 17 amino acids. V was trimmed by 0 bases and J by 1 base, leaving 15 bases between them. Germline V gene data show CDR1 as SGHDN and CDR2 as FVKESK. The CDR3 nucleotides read TGTGCCAGCAGCCAAGAAATGGGGGCCCCGCATAACTATGGCTACACCTTC. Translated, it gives CASSQEMGAPHNYGYTF.

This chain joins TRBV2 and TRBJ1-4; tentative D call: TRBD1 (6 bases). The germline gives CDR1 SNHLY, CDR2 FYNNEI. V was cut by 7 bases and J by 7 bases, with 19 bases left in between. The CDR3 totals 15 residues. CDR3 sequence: CASTKRGGEGEKLFF. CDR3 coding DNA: TGTGCCAGCACCAAGAGAGGGGGGGAAGGTGAAAAACTGTTTTTT.

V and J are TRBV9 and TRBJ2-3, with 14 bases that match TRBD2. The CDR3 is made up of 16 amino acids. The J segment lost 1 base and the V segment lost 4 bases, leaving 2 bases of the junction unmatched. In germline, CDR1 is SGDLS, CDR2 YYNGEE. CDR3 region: CASSTGLAGGTDTQYF. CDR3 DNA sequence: TGTGCCAGCAGCACGGGACTAGCGGGGGGCACAGATACGCAGTATTTT.

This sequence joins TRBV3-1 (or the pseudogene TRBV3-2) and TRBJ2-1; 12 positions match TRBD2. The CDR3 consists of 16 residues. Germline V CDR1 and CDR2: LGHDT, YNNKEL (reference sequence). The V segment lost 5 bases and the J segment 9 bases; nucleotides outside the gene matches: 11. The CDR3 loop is CASSDFLAGGKSEQFF. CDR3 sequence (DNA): TGTGCCAGCAGCGATTTTCTAGCGGGAGGGAAGAGTGAGCAGTTCTTC.

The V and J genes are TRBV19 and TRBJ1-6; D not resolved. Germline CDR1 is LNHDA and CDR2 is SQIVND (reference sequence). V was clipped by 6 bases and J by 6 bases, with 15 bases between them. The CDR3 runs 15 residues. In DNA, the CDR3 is TGTGCCAGTAGAAATGTTCGAGAGAGTAATTCACCCCTCCACTTT. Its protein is CASRNVRESNSPLHF.

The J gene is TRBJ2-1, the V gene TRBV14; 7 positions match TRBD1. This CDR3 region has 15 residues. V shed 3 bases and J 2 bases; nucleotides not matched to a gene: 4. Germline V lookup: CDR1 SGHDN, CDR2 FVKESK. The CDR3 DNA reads TGTGCCAGCAGCCAGGTAGGGGGCGCCTACAATGAGCAGTTCTTC. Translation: CASSQVGGAYNEQFF.